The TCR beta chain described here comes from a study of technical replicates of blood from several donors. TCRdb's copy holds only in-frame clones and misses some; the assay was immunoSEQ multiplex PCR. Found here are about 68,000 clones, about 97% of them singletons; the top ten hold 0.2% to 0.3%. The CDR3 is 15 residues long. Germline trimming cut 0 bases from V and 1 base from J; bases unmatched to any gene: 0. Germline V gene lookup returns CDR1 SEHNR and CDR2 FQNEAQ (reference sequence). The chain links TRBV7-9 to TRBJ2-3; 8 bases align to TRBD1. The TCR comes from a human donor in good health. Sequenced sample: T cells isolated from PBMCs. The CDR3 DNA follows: TGTGCCAGCAGCTTAGCGACAGGGGGCACAGATACGCAGTATTTT. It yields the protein CASSLATGGTDTQYF.